The 26 T cell receptor beta chains below come from one sample, sequenced in a study of CD8+ T cells in alopecia areata. TCR sequencing used cDNA made by reverse transcription of extracted RNA. The table came from immunoSEQ multiplex PCR; TCRdb's copy has only in-frame clones and leaves some out. In the table there are 60,000 to 70,000 clones, roughly 44% of which are singletons. The sequences come from CD8+ T cells sorted from blood, collected at week 0. All receptors come from a human donor with alopecia areata.

The rearrangement links TRBV18 to TRBJ2-6, with D unclear. V gave up 10 bases and J gave up 1 base, with 5 bases separating them. Germline CDR1 KGHSH, CDR2 LQKENI. This CDR3 is built from 12 residues. This CDR3 reads CATLSGANVLTF. The CDR3 DNA sequence: TGTGCCACCTTATCTGGGGCCAACGTCCTGACTTTC.

This clone showed up just a few times. CDR3 bases: TGTGCCAGCAGTCCGGCCACCGGGGAGCTGTTTTTT. Its protein product is CASSPATGELFF. The chain is built from TRBV27 and TRBJ2-2; D unclear. Germline V lookup: CDR1 MNHEY, CDR2 SMNVEV (reference sequence). CDR3 length equals 12 residues. Between the trimmed V and J ends, which lost 5 bases and 4 bases, there was a span of 5 bases.

The chain employs TRBV19 and TRBJ1-1; D not certain. The CDR3 sequence is 13 residues long. Germline V gene data show CDR1 as LNHDA and CDR2 as SQIVND (reference sequence). The germline V and J ends were trimmed by 5 bases and 1 base, with 8 bases remaining between them. The DNA of the CDR3 is TGTGCCAGTAGTTTTCGGGGGAACACTGAAGCTTTCTTT. Protein product: CASSFRGNTEAFF.

This chain links TRBV30 with TRBJ2-7, with 9 positions matching TRBD1. V dropped 0 bases and J dropped 4; count of bases not matched to a gene: 4. CDR3 length: 14 residues. Germline CDR1 GTSNPN, CDR2 SVGIG (reference sequence). In DNA, the CDR3 is TGTGCCTGGAGTGTAGGACAGGGGCGGTACGAGCAGTACTTC. Translating gives CAWSVGQGRYEQYF. Drawing the rest from reference TRBV30 and TRBJ2-7, the complete variable domain is SQTIHQWPATLVQPVGSPLSLECTVEGTSNPNLYWYRQAAGRGLQLLFYSVGIGQISSEVPQNLSASRPQDRQFILSSKKLLLSDSGFYLCAWSVGQGRYEQYFGPGTRLTVT.

The table lists this clone with many counts. The chain couples TRBV10-2 to TRBJ1-2; D unresolved. There are 15 residues in the CDR3. V lost 1 base to trimming and J lost 4 bases, with 13 bases between them. Germline lookup yields CDR1 WSHSY and CDR2 SAAADI. DNA of the CDR3: TGCGCCAGCAGTGAGTTAACAGCATCTTCCTATGGCTACACCTTC. Residues: CASSELTASSYGYTF.

The V and J genes are TRBV27 and TRBJ2-7; perhaps TRBD1 as D (6 bases). Germline CDR1 is MNHEY and CDR2 is SMNVEV (reference sequence). Trimming removed 7 bases from V and 5 bases from J, with 18 bases in between. The CDR3 sequence is 14 residues long. The CDR3 here is CASKITGTPNEQYF. In nucleotides, the CDR3 is TGTGCCAGCAAAATCACCGGGACACCAAACGAGCAGTACTTC.

The table lists this clone with many counts. V gene TRBV15 combines with J gene TRBJ2-1; 7 bases map to TRBD2. In germline, CDR1 is LNHNV, CDR2 YYDKDF (reference sequence). V lost 5 bases, J lost 1 base, and 8 bases stayed unmatched. This CDR3 contains 16 residues. The CDR3 sequence: CATSLASGISYNEQFF. The CDR3, as DNA: TGTGCCACCAGCTTAGCTAGCGGAATATCCTACAATGAGCAGTTCTTC.

The rearrangement links TRBV5-6 to TRBJ2-7, with 8 positions matching TRBD1. The CDR3 spans 14 residues. The junction had 7 bases not matched to a gene; V was cut back by 2 bases and J by 6 bases. Germline CDR1 SGHDT, CDR2 YYEEEE. In DNA form, the CDR3 reads TGTGCCAGCAGCTTCCGGACAGGGAGTCCCGAGCAGTACTTC. It codes for CASSFRTGSPEQYF.

This clone appeared many times. The rearrangement uses TRBV28 and TRBJ2-1; D not resolved. The CDR3 covers 15 residues. V gave up 3 bases and J gave up 0 bases, with 9 bases separating them. CDR1 MDHEN and CDR2 SYDVKM come from the germline V gene. Here the CDR3 reads CASSLDWSSYNEQFF. In DNA, the CDR3 is TGTGCCAGCAGTTTGGATTGGAGCTCCTACAATGAGCAGTTCTTC.

The V call is TRBV28, the J call TRBJ1-1; unclear D gene. The CDR3 covers 16 residues. Germline V lookup: CDR1 MDHEN, CDR2 SYDVKM. V was pared by 3 bases and J by 3 bases, with 17 bases between. The CDR3 region has the DNA TGTGCCAGCAGTTTGACCACGCGCCGGTTCGACACTGAAGCTTTCTTT. Its translation: CASSLTTRRFDTEAFF.

J is TRBJ2-5 and V is TRBV4-1; possibly TRBD1 for D (6 bases). CDR3 length equals 15 residues. Germline loops: CDR1 MGHRA, CDR2 YSYEKL. V was shortened by 4 bases and J by 2 bases, with 14 bases between the two germline ends. CDR3 loop: CASSPQDSPQETQYF. CDR3 nucleotide sequence: TGCGCCAGCAGCCCCCAGGACAGCCCTCAAGAGACCCAGTACTTC.

The chain links TRBV9 to TRBJ2-3; 7 bases match TRBD1. The CDR3 length is 16 residues. Germline assignment: CDR1 SGDLS and CDR2 YYNGEE. With V trimmed by 4 bases and J by 0 bases, 8 bases remained unmatched. For the CDR3, the DNA is TGTGCCAGCAGCATGAACCGGGACAGAAGCACAGATACGCAGTATTTT. Amino acid sequence: CASSMNRDRSTDTQYF.

In its sample, this clone was seen once. The V call is TRBV4-1, the J call TRBJ2-2; 7 bases match TRBD2. The V gene end was trimmed by 4 bases and the J gene end by 2 bases; junction bases not matched to a gene: 10. This CDR3 contains 17 residues. The germline V gene encodes CDR1 MGHRA and CDR2 YSYEKL. DNA for the CDR3: TGCGCCAGCAGCCGTGGGGGGGTACTACCAAACACCGGGGAGCTGTTTTTT. Its translation: CASSRGGVLPNTGELFF.

A few counts support this clone. The chain recombines TRBV13 with TRBJ2-5; 7 nucleotides match TRBD1. Unmatched junction bases numbered 4, after V lost 7 bases and J lost 5 bases. Germline V CDR1 and CDR2: PRHDT, FYEKMQ (reference sequence). This CDR3 is 12 amino acids long. In nucleotides, the CDR3 is TGTGCCAGCAACAACAGGGGCGAGACCCAGTACTTC. Amino acids: CASNNRGETQYF.

This chain links TRBV29-1 with TRBJ2-1; D ambiguous. V was trimmed by 5 bases and J by 8 bases, leaving 7 bases between them. Germline lookup yields CDR1 SQVTM and CDR2 ANQGSEA. CDR3 size: 10 residues. The DNA of the CDR3 is TGCAGCGTTAGGTGGGATGAGCAGTTCTTC. It specifies CSVRWDEQFF.

The sample holds one count of this clone. V gene TRBV9 combines with J gene TRBJ2-1, with 14 bases that match TRBD2. CDR3 length equals 17 residues. Germline trimming cut 0 bases from V and 3 bases from J; bases unmatched to any gene: 2. The germline gives CDR1 SGDLS, CDR2 YYNGEE. DNA of the CDR3: TGTGCCAGCAGCGTAGGAGGGACTAGCGGGAGCTACAATGAGCAGTTCTTC. This codes for CASSVGGTSGSYNEQFF.

This chain joins TRBV14 and TRBJ2-2; D is ambiguous. Germline CDR1 SGHDN, CDR2 FVKESK. The CDR3 contains 11 residues. V lost 2 bases and J lost 5, with 0 bases in between. CDR3 in DNA: TGTGCCAGCAGCCAAACCGGGGAGCTGTTTTTT. This translates into CASSQTGELFF.

This clone has just a few counts. The chain uses TRBV4-1 and TRBJ2-6; 11 nucleotides line up with TRBD1. The CDR3 spans 14 residues. Losses at the gene ends were 8 bases for V and 8 bases for J; bases not matched to a gene: 5. CDR1 and CDR2 (germline): MGHRA, YSYEKL. Here the CDR3 DNA reads TGCGCCAGCGAGGGACAGGGGGGGACCAACGTCCTGACTTTC. It is translated as CASEGQGGTNVLTF.

The CDR3 nucleotides are TGTGCCAGCAGTGACCCCCCCGTCACTAGCGGGGGGATCCAAGAGACCCAGTACTTC. It translates to CASSDPPVTSGGIQETQYF. This chain links TRBV2 with TRBJ2-5; 12 bases fit TRBD2. The trim removed 3 bases at V and 1 base at J, leaving 12 bases unmatched. This CDR3 has 19 amino acids. The germline CDR1 and CDR2 sequences are SNHLY and FYNNEI.

This clone was seen repeatedly, ten times or more. The chain employs TRBV9 and TRBJ2-7; D not certain. The germline gives CDR1 SGDLS, CDR2 YYNGEE. The CDR3 has 12 residues. Trimming stripped 3 bases from V and 1 base from J, with 5 bases between. CDR3 protein: CASSGISYEQYF. The CDR3 nucleotides read TGTGCCAGCAGCGGGATATCCTACGAGCAGTACTTC. The full variable domain, its missing parts supplied by reference TRBV9 and TRBJ2-7, is DSGVTQTPKHLITATGQRVTLRCSPRSGDLSVYWYQQSLDQGLQFLIQYYNGEERAKGNILERFSAQQFPDLHSELNLSSLELGDSALYFCASSGISYEQYFGPGTRLTVT.

This clone was found many times. The V call is TRBV6-5, the J call TRBJ2-7; D remains unclear. Germline-derived CDR1 and CDR2 are MNHEY and SVGAGI. The CDR3 loop spans 14 amino acids. V lost 5 bases and J 2 bases, leaving 13 bases between the germline ends. The CDR3 DNA is TGTGCCAGCAGTGAATGGGAAGTTCCCTACGAGCAGTACTTC. Its protein is CASSEWEVPYEQYF.

CDR3 DNA sequence: TGTGCCAGCAGTTTAGGGACAGGGGCCTACAATGAGCAGTTCTTC. Its translation is CASSLGTGAYNEQFF. V is TRBV27 and J is TRBJ2-1; 10 bases are shared with TRBD1. This CDR3 has 15 amino acids. After removal of 2 bases from V and 2 bases from J, the junction contained 0 bases not matched to a gene. Germline CDR1 reads MNHEY; CDR2 reads SMNVEV (reference sequence).

This clone turned up a few times. This rearrangement joins TRBV5-1 to TRBJ1-2; a possible D gene is TRBD1 (6 bases). Germline CDR1 reads SGHRS; CDR2 reads YFSETQ. Trimming shortened V by 3 bases and J by 4 bases, and 10 bases separated the two germline ends. The CDR3 covers 13 residues. The CDR3 nucleotides are TGCGCCAGCAGCTACCCGACAGGCTATGGCTACACCTTC. It yields the protein CASSYPTGYGYTF.

This clone was recorded once. This rearrangement joins TRBV9 to TRBJ2-7, with a weak D call TRBD1 (5 bases). V was clipped by 3 bases and J by 7 bases, with 14 bases between them. Germline values: CDR1 SGDLS, CDR2 YYNGEE. The CDR3 contains 13 residues. The CDR3 region has the DNA TGTGCCAGCAGCGACTCAGGGAATGAGGAGCAGTACTTC. Protein: CASSDSGNEEQYF.

The genes are TRBV30 and TRBJ2-2, with D possibly matching TRBD1 (5 bases). CDR3 size: 14 residues. Germline-derived CDR1 and CDR2 are GTSNPN and SVGIG (reference sequence). The V gene lost 3 bases and the J gene lost 6 bases, with 14 bases spanning the gap. CDR3 coding DNA: TGTGCCTGGAGGGTGGGGCAGGGCGCCGGGGAGCTGTTTTTT. Encoded protein: CAWRVGQGAGELFF.

The chain recombines TRBV27 with TRBJ2-6; no clear D gene. The CDR3 runs 13 residues. The germline gives CDR1 MNHEY, CDR2 SMNVEV (reference sequence). Trimming stripped 2 bases from V and 2 bases from J, with 1 base between. The CDR3 protein is CASSLTGANVLTF. The CDR3 nucleotides are TGTGCCAGCAGTTTAACTGGGGCCAACGTCCTGACTTTC.